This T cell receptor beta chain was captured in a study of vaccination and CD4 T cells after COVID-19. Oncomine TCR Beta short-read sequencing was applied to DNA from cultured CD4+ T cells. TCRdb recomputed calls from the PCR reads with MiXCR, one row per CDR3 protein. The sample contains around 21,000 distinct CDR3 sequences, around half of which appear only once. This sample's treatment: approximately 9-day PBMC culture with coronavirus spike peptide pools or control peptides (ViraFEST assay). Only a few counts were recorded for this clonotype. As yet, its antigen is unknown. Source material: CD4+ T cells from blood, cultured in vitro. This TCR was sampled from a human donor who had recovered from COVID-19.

For the CDR3, the DNA is TGTGCCAGCAGTTACCTGAAGTTAATGAACACTGAAGCTTTCTTT. Amino acids: CASSYLKLMNTEAFF. The chain has TRBV6-2 or TRBV6-3 and TRBJ1-1; D is ambiguous. The length of the CDR3 is 15 residues. Trimming shortened V by 2 bases and J by 0 bases, and 10 bases separated the two germline ends. Germline V gene sequence: CDR1 MNHEY, CDR2 SVGEGT.